Reported below is one TCR beta chain. This specimen comes from a study of cytomegalovirus exposure and HLA in healthy donors. Amplification used 60 Vbeta primers and 13 Jbeta primers. Using immunoSEQ multiplex PCR, the repertoire was profiled, and TCRdb retains in-frame clones only, with some absent. The data hold approximately 140,000 clones, with under 90% observed a single time. CDR1 is LNHDA and CDR2 is SQIVND in the germline V gene (reference sequence). This CDR3 has 16 residues. V dropped 1 base and J dropped 7 bases, with 17 bases sitting between them. What was sequenced was PBMCs. The clonotype was recovered from a woman aged 40 to 50 in good health and CMV-seronegative. V and J are TRBV19 and TRBJ1-5; maybe TRBD1 (5 bases). CDR3 loop: CASSIVIGQGGQPQHF. DNA of the CDR3: TGTGCCAGTAGTATAGTTATTGGGCAGGGAGGACAGCCCCAGCATTTT.